This T cell receptor beta chain was retrieved from a study of CXCR3-negative and CXCR3-positive naive CD8 T cells. Study results and limitations: Naive cells positive for CXCR3 carried more hydrophobic TRB CDR3s than CXCR3-negative ones. Relative to memory CD8+ cells, whose diversity was much lower, both naive subsets had comparably high diversity.

Details on this clonotype: As yet, its antigen is unknown.

The CDR3 spans 16 residues. The germline CDR1 and CDR2 sequences are WSHSY and SAAADI. Through 5' RACE with UMI labels, the TRB cDNA libraries were prepared. TCRdb reprocessed the 5' RACE reads; each CDR3 protein has one entry and no DNA is given. This sample's clone table lists 110,000 or so distinct CDR3 sequences. CD8+ T cell subsets were each sorted in triplicate, 300,000 to 350,000 cells apiece. Naive CD8+ T cells were CD45RO-CCR7+CD27+CD95-. The receptor's source is a human donor in good health. Some clones in this sample may be carry-over from other donors' samples. The sequenced sample consisted of naive CXCR3+ CD8+ T cells from blood. As to subset: CD45RO-CCR7+CD27+CD95- naive CD8+ T cells expressing CXCR3 (TNR3+). The rearrangement joins TRBV10-2 to TRBJ2-1; TCRdb's D call, TRBD2, is unchecked because there is no DNA. The CDR3 protein is CAAETSGDSSYNEQFF.